These 26 T cell receptor beta chains came from one sample sequenced in a study of cytomegalovirus exposure and HLA in healthy donors. Both 60 Vbeta primers and 13 Jbeta primers went into the PCR. Sequenced by immunoSEQ multiplex PCR; TCRdb stores in-frame clones only, minus some. The sample records roughly 160,000 clones, roughly 70% being singletons. Sequenced input: PBMCs. The receptors stem from a girl between 5 and 17 years old in good health and CMV-seronegative.

The chain has TRBV6-6 and TRBJ2-7, with D possibly being TRBD2 (6 bases). The V end lost 8 bases, the J end lost 6 bases, and 11 bases lay between the germline ends. Germline-derived CDR1 and CDR2 are MNHNY and SVGAGI (reference sequence). There are 11 residues in the CDR3. The CDR3 here is CASEEGGEQYF. In DNA, the CDR3 is TGTGCCAGCGAGGAGGGCGGCGAGCAGTACTTC.

This chain joins TRBV19 and TRBJ1-1, with 11 bases lining up with TRBD1. The CDR3 spans 14 residues. In germline, CDR1 is LNHDA, CDR2 SQIVND (reference sequence). J was trimmed by 5 bases and V by 7 bases; bases with no gene match: 6. The CDR3 region has the DNA TGTGCCAGTACCCGGGACAGGGGGAGTACTGAAGCTTTCTTT. Its translation is CASTRDRGSTEAFF.

Here the CDR3 DNA reads TGTGCCAGCAGTGAGCAGGGGAAAGATGGCTACACCTTC. Its translation: CASSEQGKDGYTF. The rearrangement joins TRBV2 to TRBJ1-2, with a weak D call TRBD1 (6 bases). CDR1 and CDR2 (germline): SNHLY, FYNNEI. The CDR3 contains 13 residues. V lost 3 bases, J lost 6 bases, and 11 bases lay in between.

This chain connects TRBV19 to TRBJ1-5; D might be TRBD1 (5 bases). The ends were cut back, 0 bases at V and 11 bases at J, with 11 bases in the middle. Per the germline V gene, CDR1 is LNHDA and CDR2 is SQIVND (reference sequence). This CDR3 comprises 13 residues. CDR3 in DNA: TGTGCCAGTAGTATAGACCGCCTAGGGGCCCAGCATTTT. Residues: CASSIDRLGAQHF.

The chain carries TRBV2 and TRBJ2-3; D is possibly TRBD2 (7 bases). Germline V gene lookup returns CDR1 SNHLY and CDR2 FYNNEI. V lost 7 bases, J lost 8 bases, and 25 bases lay in between. This CDR3 has 16 amino acids. CDR3 residues: CASIPVEGGEVGTQYF. In DNA form, the CDR3 reads TGTGCCAGCATTCCCGTCGAGGGGGGGGAAGTGGGTACGCAGTATTTT.

V gene TRBV2 combines with J gene TRBJ1-6, with D hard to call. The CDR3 contains 16 residues. Germline CDR1 reads SNHLY; CDR2 reads FYNNEI. The V end lost 2 bases, the J end lost 4 bases, and 12 bases lay between the germline ends. The CDR3, as DNA: TGTGCCAGCAGTGAACGGTCCAACCTGTATAATTCACCCCTCCACTTT. Amino acid sequence: CASSERSNLYNSPLHF.

This clone was counted once. This chain joins TRBV4-1 and TRBJ1-2; 9 bases are a match to TRBD1. The J segment lost 8 bases and the V segment lost 4 bases, leaving 8 bases of the junction unmatched. CDR1 and CDR2 from the germline V gene are MGHRA and YSYEKL. This CDR3 is built from 14 residues. The CDR3 protein is CASSRDYRGHGYTF. In nucleotides, the CDR3 is TGCGCCAGCAGCCGGGATTACAGGGGGCACGGCTACACCTTC.

The chain has TRBV15 and TRBJ2-3; D possibly corresponds to TRBD1 (5 bases). Germline assignment: CDR1 LNHNV and CDR2 YYDKDF (reference sequence). V shed 5 bases and J shed 0 bases, with 15 bases lying between them. The CDR3 runs 16 residues. The CDR3 DNA sequence: TGTGCCACCAGCGCATGGGGCAAAACTAGCACAGATACGCAGTATTTT. Its translation is CATSAWGKTSTDTQYF.

V usage is TRBV6-1 and J usage is TRBJ1-4; D unclear. V gave up 2 bases and J gave up 4 bases, with 5 bases separating them. Germline V gives CDR1 MNHNS, CDR2 SASEGT. The CDR3 totals 13 residues. The CDR3 nucleotides read TGTGCCAGCAGTGAACAACTTAATGAAAAACTGTTTTTT. The encoded protein is CASSEQLNEKLFF.

The chain links TRBV9 to TRBJ2-7; D might be TRBD1 (6 bases). CDR1 is SGDLS, CDR2 YYNGEE, per germline. CDR3 size: 15 residues. V was shortened by 3 bases and J by 0 bases, with 13 bases between the two germline ends. CDR3 in DNA: TGTGCCAGCAGCGGACAGGTTTCGAGCTCCTACGAGCAGTACTTC. This sequence encodes CASSGQVSSSYEQYF.

A few counts support this clone. This chain connects TRBV2 to TRBJ1-4; D remains ambiguous. With 4 bases removed from V and 7 bases from J, the gap between germline ends came to 13 bases. This CDR3 comprises 14 residues. Germline V gene data show CDR1 as SNHLY and CDR2 as FYNNEI. CDR3 DNA sequence: TGTGCCAGCAGTGTTTCTGGGTGGAGTGAAAAACTGTTTTTT. This encodes CASSVSGWSEKLFF.

This chain uses TRBV19 with TRBJ1-2; D uncertain. This CDR3 has 12 residues. Germline values: CDR1 LNHDA, CDR2 SQIVND (reference sequence). V lost 7 bases to trimming and J lost 1 base, with 7 bases between them. CDR3 coding DNA: TGTGCCAGTACCACAGATAACTATGGCTACACCTTC. This sequence encodes CASTTDNYGYTF.

The V gene is TRBV2, the J gene TRBJ1-2, with 7 bases that match TRBD1. CDR3 length equals 11 residues. Germline CDR1 SNHLY, CDR2 FYNNEI. Germline trimming cut 4 bases from V and 7 bases from J; bases unmatched to any gene: 0. CDR3: CASSGQGGYTF. DNA for the CDR3: TGTGCCAGCAGTGGACAGGGTGGCTACACCTTC.

The V call is TRBV19, the J call TRBJ1-4; D gene uncertain. Germline V gene lookup returns CDR1 LNHDA and CDR2 SQIVND (reference sequence). CDR3 length: 14 residues. Trimming stripped 3 bases from V and 11 bases from J, with 16 bases between. DNA for the CDR3: TGTGCCAGTAGTATCGATGAGTCAGTCGGGAAACTGTTTTTT. The encoded protein is CASSIDESVGKLFF.

CDR3 in amino acids: CASSLDSYQETQYF. In DNA, the CDR3 is TGTGCCAGCAGCTTGGATTCGTACCAAGAGACCCAGTACTTC. This chain uses TRBV5-4 with TRBJ2-5; D is unresolved. The ends were cut back, 0 bases at V and 0 bases at J, with 6 bases in the middle. This CDR3 has 14 residues. CDR1 is SGHNT and CDR2 is YYREEE in the germline V gene (reference sequence).

This clone has just a few counts. The chain is built from TRBV5-6 and TRBJ1-4, with D hard to call. In germline, CDR1 is SGHDT, CDR2 YYEEEE. V gave up 4 bases and J gave up 7 bases, with 8 bases separating them. The CDR3 length is 12 residues. The CDR3 DNA sequence: TGTGCCAGCAGCGTAGTTAGTGAAAAACTGTTTTTT. Amino acid sequence: CASSVVSEKLFF.

The chain uses TRBV7-8 and TRBJ1-5; D unclear. The CDR3 extends over 15 amino acids. Germline loops: CDR1 SGHVS, CDR2 FQNEAQ. Trimming left V 7 bases short and J 5 bases short, with 18 bases between. The CDR3 spells CASTRTYEVDQPQHF. The CDR3 DNA is TGTGCCAGCACCCGCACCTATGAGGTTGATCAGCCCCAGCATTTT. Full variable domain (remainder filled in from reference TRBV7-8 and TRBJ1-5): GAGVSQSPRYKVAKRGQDVALRCDPISGHVSLFWYQQALGQGPEFLTYFQNEAQLDKSGLPSDRFFAERPEGSVSTLKIQRTQQEDSAVYLCASTRTYEVDQPQHFGDGTRLSIL.

The chain couples TRBV7-6 to TRBJ2-7; no clear D gene. The CDR3 runs to 12 residues. Trimming cost V 4 bases and J 6 bases, with 10 bases left between them. Germline assignment: CDR1 SGHVS and CDR2 FNYEAQ. The CDR3 sequence is CASSSTSGEQYF. CDR3 DNA: TGTGCCAGCAGCTCCACCTCGGGCGAGCAGTACTTC.

The V call is TRBV2, the J call TRBJ2-2; D gene ambiguous. V was clipped by 6 bases and J by 1 base, with 18 bases between them. The CDR3 sequence is 17 residues long. Germline-derived CDR1 and CDR2 are SNHLY and FYNNEI. CDR3 amino acids: CASSGTSERVNTGELFF. CDR3 sequence (DNA): TGTGCCAGCAGCGGAACGTCTGAGCGAGTGAACACCGGGGAGCTGTTTTTT.

This clone was found a few times. The rearrangement joins TRBV6-1 to TRBJ1-1; TRBD1 matches at 9 bases. Germline loops: CDR1 MNHNS, CDR2 SASEGT. CDR3 size: 14 residues. After removal of 4 bases from V and 8 bases from J, the junction contained 8 bases not matched to a gene. CDR3 loop: CASSVNRGPIEAFF. The CDR3 coding sequence is TGTGCCAGCAGTGTTAACAGGGGGCCCATAGAAGCTTTCTTT.

The chain recombines TRBV7-9 with TRBJ2-7; unclear D gene. This CDR3 has 12 residues. The ends were cut back, 4 bases at V and 3 bases at J, with 7 bases in the middle. Germline CDR1 SEHNR, CDR2 FQNEAQ (reference sequence). DNA for the CDR3: TGTGCCAGCAGCTCCTACCGCTACGAGCAGTACTTC. The encoded protein is CASSSYRYEQYF.

J is TRBJ1-1 and V is TRBV7-9; D unresolved. This CDR3 spans 15 amino acids. In germline, CDR1 is SEHNR, CDR2 FQNEAQ (reference sequence). V lost 5 bases, J lost 2 bases, and 15 bases lay in between. The CDR3 nucleotides are TGTGCCAGCAGCCTCCCGGAGGGAAGAAACACTGAAGCTTTCTTT. Translated: CASSLPEGRNTEAFF.

V is TRBV6-1 and J is TRBJ1-1; TRBD1 is a possible D gene (6 bases). V was clipped by 4 bases and J by 4 bases, with 13 bases between them. The CDR3 runs to 14 residues. Germline-derived CDR1 and CDR2 are MNHNS and SASEGT. In DNA, the CDR3 is TGTGCCAGCAGTGTTAGGGAGGGGGGCACTGAAGCTTTCTTT. Its translation is CASSVREGGTEAFF.

This chain links TRBV15 with TRBJ2-5; D is undetermined. The germline CDR1 and CDR2 sequences are LNHNV and YYDKDF (reference sequence). The CDR3 length is 16 residues. Trimming took off 3 bases at V and 1 base at J, with 15 bases between the two ends. CDR3 coding DNA: TGTGCCACCAGCAGCAACCTCGGCAGGTCCCAAGAGACCCAGTACTTC. This gives the protein CATSSNLGRSQETQYF.

The chain's CDR3 is CASTFRGLETQYF. CDR3 bases: TGTGCCAGCACCTTCAGGGGGCTAGAGACCCAGTACTTC. The genes are TRBV6-6 and TRBJ2-5; 8 bases are a match to TRBD1. CDR1 and CDR2 (germline): MNHNY, SVGAGI (reference sequence). This CDR3 has 13 residues. V was pared by 7 bases and J by 4 bases, with 5 bases of the junction left unmatched.

The chain uses TRBV9 and TRBJ1-1; perhaps TRBD1 as D (5 bases). The CDR3 is 13 residues long. CDR1 and CDR2 (germline): SGDLS, YYNGEE. The ends were cut back, 4 bases at V and 10 bases at J, with 17 bases in the middle. The CDR3 loop is CASSPHQNQGAFF. The CDR3 DNA reads as TGTGCCAGCAGCCCTCACCAGAATCAGGGAGCTTTCTTT. The entire variable domain, with the rest obtained from reference TRBV9 and TRBJ1-1, is as follows: DSGVTQTPKHLITATGQRVTLRCSPRSGDLSVYWYQQSLDQGLQFLIQYYNGEERAKGNILERFSAQQFPDLHSELNLSSLELGDSALYFCASSPHQNQGAFFGQGTRLTVV.